Given below is one T cell receptor beta chain in context. Its antigen is unknown. The sample belongs to a study of blood T cells in healthy people across ages. General observations from the study: Higher naive T cell percentage went strongly together with higher TCR beta diversity.

Caucasian individuals from Russia who were healthy and aged about 6 to 95 acted as donors. Isolated PBMCs totaled at least 6 million in each sample. Together with a sample-barcoded 5' primer, a J-beta primer mix was included in a second PCR lasting about 7 to 12 cycles. MiXCR was run by TCRdb on the 5' RACE reads, yielding one entry per CDR3 protein. The data contain about 800,000 distinct CDR3 sequences, roughly 64% of them singletons. Germline V gene data show CDR1 as SGHTA and CDR2 as FQGNSA. The CDR3 contains 16 residues. Deletions cut 5 bases from V and 4 bases from J, with 18 bases between. This sequence was found in a young man in good health. Source material: blood. This rearrangement joins TRBV7-2 to TRBJ1-5, with a tentative D call TRBD1 (6 bases). The CDR3 DNA reads TGTGCCAGCAGCCCCCGCTCGGACAGCAGGAATCAGCCCCAGCATTTT. Its translation is CASSPRSDSRNQPQHF.